Following are 23 T cell receptor beta chains from one sample sequenced in a study of shared clonotypes between healthy human individuals. Repertoires were generated with immunoSEQ multiplex PCR, while TCRdb's copy carries only in-frame clones and drops some. The profile shows roughly 2 million clones, 90% to 97% of them singletons. The sequenced sample consisted of naive CD4+ T cells sorted from blood. As to subset: CD45RA+ positively selected. Every receptor here comes from a man between 18 and 29 years old in good health.

This clone was seen only once. This chain joins TRBV5-1 and TRBJ1-4, with 10 bases lining up with TRBD1. Germline assignment: CDR1 SGHRS and CDR2 YFSETQ. This CDR3 comprises 17 residues. The trim removed 4 bases at V and 4 bases at J, leaving 10 bases unmatched. The CDR3 bases are TGCGCCAGCAGCCCCGGGACAGGGGCAGGAAATAATGAAAAACTGTTTTTT. This translates into CASSPGTGAGNNEKLFF.

The J gene is TRBJ2-1, the V gene TRBV6-1; D not resolved. The V and J ends lost 2 bases and 3 bases respectively, with 14 bases between them. Germline-derived CDR1 and CDR2 are MNHNS and SASEGT. This CDR3 has 16 amino acids. CDR3 in amino acids: CASSEFYKGLYNEQFF. The CDR3 DNA is TGTGCCAGCAGTGAATTTTATAAGGGCCTCTACAATGAGCAGTTCTTC.

V is TRBV15 and J is TRBJ2-5, with D perhaps TRBD2 (5 bases). V was trimmed by 3 bases and J by 5 bases, leaving 10 bases between them. The CDR3 totals 13 residues. Germline-derived CDR1 and CDR2 are LNHNV and YYDKDF (reference sequence). In DNA, the CDR3 is TGTGCCACCAGCAGCGGGGTATGGGAGACCCAGTACTTC. Its translation: CATSSGVWETQYF.

The chain carries TRBV5-1 and TRBJ2-5; TRBD1 agrees at 8 bases. The junction had 9 bases not matched to a gene; V was cut back by 7 bases and J by 10 bases. Germline V gene sequence: CDR1 SGHRS, CDR2 YFSETQ. The CDR3 loop spans 12 amino acids. CDR3 coding DNA: TGCGCCAGCCCGGACAGGGAAACTCACCAGTACTTC. Translating it yields CASPDRETHQYF.

This clone appeared once. This chain links TRBV19 with TRBJ1-1; the D is unclear. The germline CDR1 and CDR2 sequences are LNHDA and SQIVND (reference sequence). The CDR3 loop spans 11 amino acids. Trimming removed 3 bases at V and 6 bases at J, with 5 bases between. The CDR3 coding sequence is TGTGCCAGTAGTATGAGGGCTGAAGCTTTCTTT. Translated, it gives CASSMRAEAFF.

This clone was counted a single time. The gene calls are TRBV7-2 and TRBJ1-4; D ambiguous. The CDR3 contains 15 residues. Germline values: CDR1 SGHTA, CDR2 FQGNSA. V was trimmed by 1 base and J by 2 bases, leaving 8 bases between them. The CDR3 reads CASSLVSVTNEKLFF. CDR3 nucleotides: TGTGCCAGCAGCTTAGTTTCAGTTACTAATGAAAAACTGTTTTTT. Variable domain in full (rest from reference TRBV7-2 and TRBJ1-4): GAGVSQSPSNKVTEKGKDVELRCDPISGHTALYWYRQSLGQGLEFLIYFQGNSAPDKSGLPSDRFSAERTGGSVSTLTIQRTQQEDSAVYLCASSLVSVTNEKLFFGSGTQLSVL.

The rearrangement links TRBV15 to TRBJ1-5; D is ambiguous. CDR1 is LNHNV and CDR2 is YYDKDF in the germline V gene (reference sequence). V lost 0 bases and J 4 bases, leaving 7 bases between the germline ends. CDR3 length equals 14 residues. In nucleotides, the CDR3 is TGTGCCACCAGCAGAGAAAGGATTAATCAGCCCCAGCATTTT. Protein product: CATSRERINQPQHF.

Only a few counts were recorded for this clone. The identical CDR3 is also encoded by other nucleotide sequences in the sample. The genes are TRBV7-2 and TRBJ2-3; tentative D call: TRBD1 (6 bases). The germline V gene has CDR1 SGHTA and CDR2 FQGNSA. The CDR3 is 14 amino acids. V lost 4 bases and J lost 1, with 9 bases in between. CDR3 nucleotide sequence: TGTGCCAGCAGCTCCCGACAGGGCACAGATACGCAGTATTTT. It encodes CASSSRQGTDTQYF.

The chain carries TRBV2 and TRBJ1-1, with TRBD1 identical over 10 bases. CDR3 length: 13 amino acids. Germline V lookup: CDR1 SNHLY, CDR2 FYNNEI. Trimming removed 3 bases from V and 5 bases from J; junction bases left unmatched: 0. In DNA form, the CDR3 reads TGTGCCAGCAGTGAGGACAGGGGGACTGAAGCTTTCTTT. Translated, it gives CASSEDRGTEAFF.

In its sample, this clone was seen once. CDR3 nucleotide sequence: TGCGCCAGCAGCCTGACAGGTCGCGGTGTCACTGAAGCTTTCTTT. It specifies CASSLTGRGVTEAFF. This chain links TRBV4-1 with TRBJ1-1, with D possibly matching TRBD1 (6 bases). The length of the CDR3 is 15 residues. Trimming took off 4 bases at V and 4 bases at J, with 16 bases between the two ends. Per germline, CDR1 MGHRA and CDR2 YSYEKL.

The chain uses TRBV10-3 and TRBJ1-6, with 7 bases that match TRBD1. V gave up 0 bases and J gave up 7 bases; unmatched junction bases: 3. Germline assignment: CDR1 ENHRY and CDR2 SYGVKD. The CDR3 extends over 15 amino acids. CDR3 protein: CAISESGTANSPLHF. The DNA for the CDR3 is TGTGCCATCAGTGAGTCCGGGACAGCAAATTCACCCCTCCACTTT.

The chain uses TRBV6-5 and TRBJ2-6, with TRBD1 matching 7 bases. V lost 0 bases and J lost 5; bases outside the gene matches: 1. CDR3 length: 15 residues. Germline V gene data show CDR1 as MNHEY and CDR2 as SVGAGI. This CDR3 is CASSYSQGRANVLTF. Here the CDR3 DNA reads TGTGCCAGCAGTTACTCACAGGGGAGGGCCAACGTCCTGACTTTC.

In the case of this clone: The same CDR3 can be traced to other DNA sequences in this sample. The chain carries TRBV5-1 and TRBJ2-1, with 8 bases lining up with TRBD2. Germline CDR1 reads SGHRS; CDR2 reads YFSETQ. The ends lost 4 bases at V and 2 bases at J; junction bases unmatched: 5. The CDR3 length is 15 residues. CDR3 sequence reads: CASSPRGGPYNEQFF. The CDR3 nucleotides are TGCGCCAGCAGCCCCCGGGGGGGCCCCTACAATGAGCAGTTCTTC. Full variable domain (remainder filled in from reference TRBV5-1 and TRBJ2-1): KAGVTQTPRYLIKTRGQQVTLSCSPISGHRSVSWYQQTPGQGLQFLFEYFSETQRNKGNFPGRFSGRQFSNSRSEMNVSTLELGDSALYLCASSPRGGPYNEQFFGPGTRLTVL.

About this clone itself: Other DNA sequences in this sample translate to the same CDR3. V usage is TRBV7-2 and J usage is TRBJ1-3, with D maybe TRBD1 (6 bases). The CDR3 is 15 residues long. V was pared by 1 base and J by 4 bases, with 11 bases between. Germline CDR1 reads SGHTA; CDR2 reads FQGNSA. The CDR3 region is CASSLVRGSGNTIYF. DNA of the CDR3: TGTGCCAGCAGCTTAGTCAGGGGATCAGGAAACACCATATATTTT. The full variable domain, in which reference TRBV7-2 and TRBJ1-3 provide the parts outside the CDR3, is GAGVSQSPSNKVTEKGKDVELRCDPISGHTALYWYRQSLGQGLEFLIYFQGNSAPDKSGLPSDRFSAERTGGSVSTLTIQRTQQEDSAVYLCASSLVRGSGNTIYFGEGSWLTVV.

The chain couples TRBV6-1 to TRBJ1-3; a possible D gene is TRBD1 (5 bases). Deletions cut 4 bases from V and 0 bases from J, with 16 bases between. This CDR3 has 17 amino acids. CDR1 is MNHNS and CDR2 is SASEGT in the germline V gene. The CDR3 is CASSGGHLGGSGNTIYF. DNA of the CDR3: TGTGCCAGCAGTGGCGGACATCTTGGTGGCTCTGGAAACACCATATATTTT.

This clone was counted a single time. This chain links TRBV12-5 with TRBJ2-3, with 13 bases that match TRBD2. V shed 1 base and J 8 bases; nucleotides not matched to a gene: 9. The CDR3 length is 17 residues. Looked up from germline, CDR1 is LGHNT and CDR2 is FRNRAP. CDR3 in amino acids: CASGLELAGGPEGTQYF. The CDR3 DNA follows: TGTGCTAGTGGTTTGGAACTAGCGGGAGGGCCGGAAGGTACGCAGTATTTT.

The genes are TRBV5-1 and TRBJ2-2; D tentatively reads TRBD1 or TRBD2 (6 bases each). V shed 3 bases and J shed 0 bases, with 9 bases lying between them. Germline V gene lookup returns CDR1 SGHRS and CDR2 YFSETQ. The CDR3 loop spans 15 amino acids. CDR3 DNA sequence: TGCGCCAGCAGCTCGAGGGGGGCGAACACCGGGGAGCTGTTTTTT. This translates into CASSSRGANTGELFF.

The gene calls are TRBV11-2 and TRBJ1-1; no clear D. Trimming shortened V by 5 bases and J by 7 bases, and 14 bases separated the two germline ends. CDR3 length: 13 amino acids. Germline CDR1 and CDR2: SGHAT and FQNNGV. The CDR3 loop is CASSHESFREAFF. The CDR3 nucleotides read TGTGCCAGCAGCCACGAGTCATTTCGTGAAGCTTTCTTT.

This chain links TRBV7-2 with TRBJ1-5, with D perhaps matching TRBD1 (5 bases). The CDR3 totals 16 residues. V was pared by 6 bases and J by 0 bases, with 15 bases between. Germline assignment: CDR1 SGHTA and CDR2 FQGNSA. The CDR3 region is CASSLMGQNSNQPQHF. CDR3 DNA: TGTGCCAGCAGTCTAATGGGGCAGAATAGCAATCAGCCCCAGCATTTT.

CDR3 nucleotide sequence: TGTGCCAGCAGCACAACCAAGGCATCCGGAGAGACCCAGTACTTC. This sequence encodes CASSTTKASGETQYF. The rearrangement links TRBV7-2 to TRBJ2-5; D remains ambiguous. V lost 5 bases, J lost 4 bases, and 17 bases lay in between. The CDR3 sequence is 15 residues long. CDR1 is SGHTA and CDR2 is FQGNSA in the germline V gene. Supplemented by reference TRBV7-2 and TRBJ2-5, the full variable domain reads GAGVSQSPSNKVTEKGKDVELRCDPISGHTALYWYRQSLGQGLEFLIYFQGNSAPDKSGLPSDRFSAERTGGSVSTLTIQRTQQEDSAVYLCASSTTKASGETQYFGPGTRLLVL.

As regards this clone: The same CDR3 can be traced to other DNA sequences in this sample. V is TRBV6-1 and J is TRBJ1-2; TRBD1 matches 9 bases. The V and J ends lost 6 bases and 4 bases, in that order; junction bases with no gene match: 3. The CDR3 consists of 13 residues. CDR1 is MNHNS and CDR2 is SASEGT in the germline V gene. CDR3 DNA sequence: TGTGCCAGCAGCCAGACAGGGGGCTATGGCTACACCTTC. It specifies CASSQTGGYGYTF.

V gene TRBV11-2 combines with J gene TRBJ1-4; 8 bases agree with TRBD1. Losses at the gene ends were 1 base for V and 7 bases for J; bases not matched to a gene: 8. The CDR3 has 16 residues. From germline, CDR1 is SGHAT and CDR2 FQNNGV. In DNA, the CDR3 is TGTGCCAGCAGCTTAGGGACAGGGTTTGAGAGTGAAAAACTGTTTTTT. Amino acids: CASSLGTGFESEKLFF.

Concerning this clone: This sample includes further DNA sequences coding for the same CDR3. The chain combines TRBV6-5 with TRBJ2-7; D is unclear. Germline V gene lookup returns CDR1 MNHEY and CDR2 SVGAGI. Trimming left V 2 bases short and J 6 bases short, with 5 bases between. The CDR3 runs 11 residues. Here the CDR3 reads CASSYRSEQYF. The CDR3 region has the DNA TGTGCCAGCAGTTACAGAAGCGAGCAGTACTTC.